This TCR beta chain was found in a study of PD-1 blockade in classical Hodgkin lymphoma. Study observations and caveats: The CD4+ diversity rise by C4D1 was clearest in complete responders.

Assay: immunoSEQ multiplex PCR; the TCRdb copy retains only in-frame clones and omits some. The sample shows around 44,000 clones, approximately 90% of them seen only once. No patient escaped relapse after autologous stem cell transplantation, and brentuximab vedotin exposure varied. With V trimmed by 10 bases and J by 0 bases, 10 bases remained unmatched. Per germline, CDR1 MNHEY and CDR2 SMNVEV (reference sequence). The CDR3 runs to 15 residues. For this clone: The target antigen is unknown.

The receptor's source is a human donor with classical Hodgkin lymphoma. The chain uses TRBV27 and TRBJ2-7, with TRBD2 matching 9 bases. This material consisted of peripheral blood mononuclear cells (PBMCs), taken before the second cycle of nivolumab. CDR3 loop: CATSAGGALSYEQYF. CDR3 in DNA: TGTGCCACCTCCGCGGGAGGGGCCCTCTCCTACGAGCAGTACTTC.